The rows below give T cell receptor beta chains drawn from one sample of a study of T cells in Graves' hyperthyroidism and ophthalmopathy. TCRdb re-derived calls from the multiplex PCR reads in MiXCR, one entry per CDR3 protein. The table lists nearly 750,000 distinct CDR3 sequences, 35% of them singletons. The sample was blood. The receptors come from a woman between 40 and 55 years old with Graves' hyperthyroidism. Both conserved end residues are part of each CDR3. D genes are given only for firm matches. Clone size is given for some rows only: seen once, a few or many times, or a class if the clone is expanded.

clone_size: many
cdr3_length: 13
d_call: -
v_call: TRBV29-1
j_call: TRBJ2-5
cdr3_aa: CSVDTRGGETQYF
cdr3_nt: TGCAGCGTTGACACAAGGGGGGGAGAGACCCAGTACTTC

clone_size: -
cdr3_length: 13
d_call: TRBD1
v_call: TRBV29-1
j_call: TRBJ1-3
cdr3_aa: CSSWTGIGNTIYF
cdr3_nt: TGCAGCAGTTGGACAGGGATTGGAAACACCATATATTTT

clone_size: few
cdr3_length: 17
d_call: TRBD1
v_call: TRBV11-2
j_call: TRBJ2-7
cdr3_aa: CASSFDPPGQGRHEQYF
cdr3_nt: TGTGCCAGCAGCTTTGATCCGCCGGGACAGGGGCGTCACGAGCAGTACTTC

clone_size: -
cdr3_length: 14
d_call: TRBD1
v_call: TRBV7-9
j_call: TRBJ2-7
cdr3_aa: CASSSDREYNEQYF
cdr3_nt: TGTGCCAGCAGCTCGGACAGGGAGTACAATGAGCAGTACTTC

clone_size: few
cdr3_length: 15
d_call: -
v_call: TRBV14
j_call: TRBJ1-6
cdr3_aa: CASSDWENYNSPLHF
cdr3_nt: TGTGCCAGCTCAGACTGGGAGAACTATAATTCACCCCTCCACTTT

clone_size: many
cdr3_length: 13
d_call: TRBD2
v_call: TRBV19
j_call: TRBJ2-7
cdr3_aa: CATSGDEDYEQYF
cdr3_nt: TGTGCGACTAGCGGGGACGAAGACTACGAGCAGTACTTC

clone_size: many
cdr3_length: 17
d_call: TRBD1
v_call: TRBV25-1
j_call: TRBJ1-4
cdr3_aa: CASSELLRQGAVEKLFF
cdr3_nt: TGTGCCAGCAGTGAATTACTTCGACAGGGGGCGGTTGAAAAACTGTTTTTT

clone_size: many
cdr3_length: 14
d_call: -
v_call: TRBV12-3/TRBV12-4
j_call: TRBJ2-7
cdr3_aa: CASSFFGTSYEQYF
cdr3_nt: TGTGCCAGCAGTTTTTTCGGGACCTCCTACGAGCAGTACTTC

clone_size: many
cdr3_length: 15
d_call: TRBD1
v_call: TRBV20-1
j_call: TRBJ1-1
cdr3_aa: CSARVTRDRGLEAFF
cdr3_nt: TGCAGTGCTAGAGTGACCCGGGACAGGGGGCTTGAAGCTTTCTTT

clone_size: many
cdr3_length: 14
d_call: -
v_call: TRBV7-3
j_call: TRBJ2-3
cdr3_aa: CASSLQPSTDTQYF
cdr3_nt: TGTGCCAGCAGCCTACAGCCTAGCACAGATACGCAGTATTTT

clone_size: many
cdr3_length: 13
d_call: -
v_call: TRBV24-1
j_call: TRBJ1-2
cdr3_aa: CATSDRALRGYTF
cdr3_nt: TGTGCCACCAGTGACCGTGCCTTGCGTGGCTACACCTTC

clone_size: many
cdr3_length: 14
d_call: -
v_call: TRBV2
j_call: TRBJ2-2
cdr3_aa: CASSEVRGHGELFF
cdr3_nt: TGTGCCAGCAGTGAAGTTCGTGGACACGGGGAGCTGTTTTTT

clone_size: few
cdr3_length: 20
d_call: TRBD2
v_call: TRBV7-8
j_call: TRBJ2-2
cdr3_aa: CASSQLVGFLREYNTGELFF
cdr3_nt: TGTGCCAGCAGCCAACTAGTGGGGTTCTTGCGGGAGTATAACACCGGGGAGCTGTTTTTT

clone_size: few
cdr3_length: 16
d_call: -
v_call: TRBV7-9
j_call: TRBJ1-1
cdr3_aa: CASSKRRRQMNTEAFF
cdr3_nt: TGTGCCAGCAGCAAAAGACGCCGGCAAATGAACACTGAAGCTTTCTTT

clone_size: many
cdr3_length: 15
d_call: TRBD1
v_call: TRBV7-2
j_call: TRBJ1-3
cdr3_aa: CASSSLRGRRNTIYF
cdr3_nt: TGTGCCAGCAGCTCCCTCAGGGGGCGAAGAAACACCATATATTTT